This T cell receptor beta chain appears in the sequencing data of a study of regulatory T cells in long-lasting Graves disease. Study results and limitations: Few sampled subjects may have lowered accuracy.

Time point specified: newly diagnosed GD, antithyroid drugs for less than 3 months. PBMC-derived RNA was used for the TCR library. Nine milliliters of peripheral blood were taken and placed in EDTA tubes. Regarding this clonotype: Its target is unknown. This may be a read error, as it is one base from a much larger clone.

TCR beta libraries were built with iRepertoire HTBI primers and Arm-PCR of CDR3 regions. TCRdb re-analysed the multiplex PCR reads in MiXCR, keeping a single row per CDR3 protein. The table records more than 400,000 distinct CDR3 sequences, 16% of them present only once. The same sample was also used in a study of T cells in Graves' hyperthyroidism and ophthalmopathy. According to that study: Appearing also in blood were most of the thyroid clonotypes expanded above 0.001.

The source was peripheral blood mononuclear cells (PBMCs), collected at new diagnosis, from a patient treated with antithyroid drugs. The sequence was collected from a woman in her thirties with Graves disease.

CDR3 nucleotide sequence: TGTGCCAGCAGCCAAGAGGGGGCCGGGGAGCTGTTTTTT. It yields the protein CASSQEGAGELFF. V gene TRBV3-1 combines with J gene TRBJ2-2; the D gene could be TRBD1 or TRBD2 (5 bases each). The CDR3 length is 13 residues. Germline-derived CDR1 and CDR2 are LGHDT and YNNKEL (reference sequence). V was cut by 0 bases and J by 6 bases, with 5 bases left in between.